Presented here are 19 T cell receptor beta chains from one specimen sequenced in a study of blood T cells in healthy people across ages. A second PCR of about 6 to 11 cycles used a sample-barcoded 5' primer and a J-beta primer mix. One entry per CDR3 protein results from TCRdb running MiXCR on the 5' RACE reads. The table lists about 1,400,000 distinct CDR3 sequences, 42% of them singletons. Sequencing used blood. These receptors originate from a woman between 18 and 29 years old in good health.

V and J are TRBV11-1 and TRBJ2-2; D not resolved. Germline lookup yields CDR1 SGHAT and CDR2 FQDESV (reference sequence). The V gene lost 3 bases and the J gene lost 4 bases, with 6 bases spanning the gap. The CDR3 has 13 amino acids. In DNA form, the CDR3 reads TGTGCCAGCAGCTTGCCGTCCACCGGGGAGCTGTTTTTT. Translating it yields CASSLPSTGELFF.

The CDR3 DNA reads TGTGCCAGCAGCTTAAGGCAGGGCACCGGGGAGCTGTTTTTT. Its translation is CASSLRQGTGELFF. This rearrangement joins TRBV7-3 to TRBJ2-2; tentatively, D is TRBD1 (5 bases). V was pared by 1 base and J by 4 bases, with 7 bases between. This CDR3 has 14 residues. Germline CDR1 is SGHTA and CDR2 is FQGTGA.

The V and J genes are TRBV29-1 and TRBJ2-3, with TRBD2 matching 7 bases. CDR1 SQVTM and CDR2 ANQGSEA come from the germline V gene. This CDR3 comprises 15 residues. V dropped 4 bases and J dropped 0; count of bases not matched to a gene: 7. CDR3 protein: CSVGGSSGSTDTQYF. The CDR3 DNA sequence: TGCAGCGTTGGGGGGTCTAGCGGTAGCACAGATACGCAGTATTTT.

This sequence joins TRBV7-8 and TRBJ1-1; possibly TRBD1 for D (5 bases). Germline lookup yields CDR1 SGHVS and CDR2 FQNEAQ. Between the trimmed V and J ends, which lost 5 bases and 3 bases, there was a span of 16 bases. The CDR3 loop spans 15 amino acids. The CDR3 loop reads CASSRTYGDDTEAFF. The CDR3 nucleotides read TGTGCCAGCAGCCGGACATATGGGGATGACACTGAAGCTTTCTTT. The full variable domain, rest sourced from reference TRBV7-8 and TRBJ1-1, is GAGVSQSPRYKVAKRGQDVALRCDPISGHVSLFWYQQALGQGPEFLTYFQNEAQLDKSGLPSDRFFAERPEGSVSTLKIQRTQQEDSAVYLCASSRTYGDDTEAFFGQGTRLTVV.

CDR3 bases: TGCAGTGTCCCGGGGGGCACAGATACGCAGTATTTT. Amino acids: CSVPGGTDTQYF. This rearrangement joins TRBV20-1 to TRBJ2-3; possibly TRBD2 for D (6 bases). Per the germline V gene, CDR1 is DFQATT and CDR2 is SNEGSKA (reference sequence). The V end lost 7 bases, the J end lost 1 base, and 9 bases lay between the germline ends. The length of the CDR3 is 12 residues.

The gene calls are TRBV10-3 and TRBJ1-4; D is perhaps TRBD1 (5 bases). Trimming stripped 5 bases from V and 8 bases from J, with 6 bases between. Germline lookup yields CDR1 ENHRY and CDR2 SYGVKD. This CDR3 has 11 residues. For the CDR3, the DNA is TGTGCCATCAGTCCAGGGGAAAAACTGTTTTTT. This sequence encodes CAISPGEKLFF.

This clonotype came up many times. The chain uses TRBV12-3 or TRBV12-4 and TRBJ1-4; D is unresolved. The length of the CDR3 is 10 residues. V lost 6 bases and J 6 bases, leaving 2 bases between the germline ends. CDR3 sequence (DNA): TGTGCCAGCAGCCATGAAAAACTGTTTTTT. Translating gives CASSHEKLFF.

This clonotype has more than one count but fewer than ten. The V and J genes are TRBV4-1 and TRBJ2-5; tentatively, D is TRBD2 (5 bases). Germline CDR1 reads MGHRA; CDR2 reads YSYEKL. The V and J ends lost 4 bases and 2 bases respectively, with 11 bases between them. This CDR3 has 14 amino acids. CDR3 DNA sequence: TGCGCCAGCAGCCGAGTTACGGGACAAGAGACCCAGTACTTC. Protein: CASSRVTGQETQYF.

As regards this clonotype: A single base is all that separates this from a far larger clone, so a read error is likely. The chain uses TRBV3-1 and TRBJ2-7; no clear D gene. Judging by the DNA end, TRBJ2-5 fits better; the J call may be wrong. From germline, CDR1 is LGHDT and CDR2 YNNKEL (reference sequence). This CDR3 spans 11 amino acids. CDR3 in amino acids: CASSQPETQYF. For the CDR3, the DNA is TGTGCCAGCAGCCAACCGGAGACCCAGTACTTC.

This clonotype was seen only a few times. This sequence joins TRBV5-1 and TRBJ2-7, with 10 nucleotides matching TRBD1. This CDR3 has 15 residues. The germline gives CDR1 SGHRS, CDR2 YFSETQ. Trimming removed 3 bases from V and 4 bases from J; junction bases left unmatched: 7. CDR3 loop: CASSWMGTGEYEQYF. CDR3 in DNA: TGCGCCAGCAGCTGGATGGGGACAGGGGAGTACGAGCAGTACTTC.

This clonotype appeared a few times. This chain joins TRBV7-3 and TRBJ2-2; 9 nucleotides match TRBD2. Germline V CDR1 and CDR2: SGHTA, FQGTGA. V lost 2 bases to trimming and J lost 7 bases; unmatched junction nucleotides: 5. This CDR3 has 15 residues. The CDR3 region is CASSLSGLANGELFF. CDR3 DNA: TGTGCCAGCAGCTTATCGGGACTAGCCAACGGGGAGCTGTTTTTT.

The chain links TRBV14 to TRBJ1-2; 7 nucleotides agree with TRBD1. Trimming at V came to 5 bases and at J to 8 bases, leaving 17 bases not matched to a gene. CDR1 is SGHDN, CDR2 FVKESK, per germline. The CDR3 has 16 amino acids. CDR3 bases: TGTGCCAGCAGCTCACACGGGACAGACCCCCAGCGGGGCTACACCTTC. Translated: CASSSHGTDPQRGYTF.

This clonotype has only a few counts. This may be a read error: a much more frequent sequence differs by one nucleotide. The chain combines TRBV4-1 with TRBJ2-4; TRBD2 aligns across 8 bases. Trimming cost V 1 base and J 9 bases; bases outside gene matches: 11. CDR3 length equals 16 residues. Germline loops: CDR1 MGHRA, CDR2 YSYEKL. CDR3 sequence: CASSQAGRAGAGIQYF. CDR3 DNA: TGCGCCAGCAGCCAAGCGGGACGAGCGGGAGCCGGCATTCAGTACTTC.

This clonotype occurred a few times. The chain combines TRBV2 with TRBJ1-4; TRBD1 matches 7 bases. V was pared by 5 bases and J by 5 bases, with 5 bases of the junction left unmatched. From germline, CDR1 is SNHLY and CDR2 FYNNEI. The CDR3 contains 14 residues. CDR3 in amino acids: CASSQTGKNEKLFF. Here the CDR3 DNA reads TGTGCCAGCAGTCAGACAGGGAAGAATGAAAAACTGTTTTTT.

This chain links TRBV4-1 with TRBJ1-3; D is perhaps TRBD1 (5 bases). Per the germline V gene, CDR1 is MGHRA and CDR2 is YSYEKL. The CDR3 spans 15 residues. V lost 2 bases and J lost 4, with 12 bases in between. CDR3 amino acids: CASSQFGAGGNTIYF. For the CDR3, the DNA is TGCGCCAGCAGCCAATTCGGGGCAGGGGGAAACACCATATATTTT.

The chain recombines TRBV2 with TRBJ1-1; D remains ambiguous. The CDR3 consists of 16 residues. Germline V CDR1 and CDR2: SNHLY, FYNNEI. The V and J ends lost 0 bases and 4 bases respectively, with 15 bases between them. The CDR3 reads CASSEAQVFLGTEAFF. DNA of the CDR3: TGTGCCAGCAGTGAAGCTCAGGTTTTTCTGGGCACTGAAGCTTTCTTT.

This clonotype was seen a few times. The rearrangement links TRBV29-1 to TRBJ2-3; D tentatively fits TRBD1 or TRBD2 (5 bases each). The CDR3 is 14 amino acids. The V end was cut by 4 bases, the J end by 1 base, with 12 bases between. CDR1 is SQVTM, CDR2 ANQGSEA, per germline. CDR3 in amino acids: CSVVGPRGTDTQYF. The CDR3 DNA is TGCAGCGTTGTGGGACCTCGGGGCACAGATACGCAGTATTTT.

This clonotype was seen a handful of times. The rearrangement links TRBV6-1 to TRBJ2-6; D perhaps matches TRBD1 (5 bases). This CDR3 region has 16 residues. Trimming took off 3 bases at V and 17 bases at J, with 26 bases between the two ends. Germline V gene data show CDR1 as MNHNS and CDR2 as SASEGT. The CDR3 DNA follows: TGTGCCAGCAGTGAGATCGGTTCGGGTGGGGCCGAGCTGTTGACTTTC. It is translated as CASSEIGSGGAELLTF.

This clonotype was detected ten times or more. The V and J genes are TRBV29-1 and TRBJ2-5, with no clear D. This CDR3 has 13 residues. V shed 7 bases and J shed 2 bases, with 14 bases lying between them. Germline-derived CDR1 and CDR2 are SQVTM and ANQGSEA. CDR3 protein: CSAGESIQETQYF. The DNA of the CDR3 is TGCAGCGCCGGTGAGAGCATACAAGAGACCCAGTACTTC.